A selection of T cell receptor beta chains follows, all from one sample in a study of human T cells and chemical hapten exposure. One entry per CDR3 protein, called by TCRdb with MiXCR from the RACE reads. The table has about 250,000 distinct CDR3 sequences, almost 8% seen once; the top ten hold 1.2%. This specimen was whole blood, taken in connection with sensitization to the hapten diphenylcyclopropenone (DPC). These receptors all come from a man younger than 35 with alopecia areata. Some clones in this sample may be carry-over from other donors' samples. The CDR3 runs from the conserved cysteine through the conserved F or W. D genes are given only for firm matches. Part of the rows lack a size; the others show once, few, many or a class for expanded clones.

size: .; D: TRBD1; V: TRBV14; J: TRBJ1-4; DNA: TGTGCCAGCAGCAAAGAGAGGGGGCGTGCTAATGAAAAACTGTTTTTT; CDR3: CASSKERGRANEKLFF
size: .; D: .; V: TRBV9; J: TRBJ1-3; DNA: TGTGCCAGCAGCGTAGCCCCAGGGACCGTCTCTGGAAACACCATATATTTT; CDR3: CASSVAPGTVSGNTIYF
size: few; D: .; V: TRBV24-1; J: TRBJ1-2; DNA: TGTGCCACCAGTGATTCGGGGAGACAAAATCCTGGCTACACCTTC; CDR3: CATSDSGRQNPGYTF
size: .; D: .; V: TRBV7-2; J: TRBJ2-2; DNA: TGTGCCAGCAGCCCTGGGACGGACACCGGGGAGCTGTTTTTT; CDR3: CASSPGTDTGELFF
size: .; D: .; V: TRBV5-1; J: TRBJ2-7; DNA: TGCGCCAGCAGCACCGGGAGAGGGCAGTACTTC; CDR3: CASSTGRGQYF
size: many; D: TRBD1; V: TRBV28; J: TRBJ1-2; DNA: TGTGCCAGCAGTTTAAGGGGGCCCCCGAATTATGGCTACACCTTC; CDR3: CASSLRGPPNYGYTF
size: .; D: TRBD2; V: TRBV14; J: TRBJ2-1; DNA: TGTGCCAGCAGCACCACAACCCCCTCTAGCGGGGTCTACTCCTACAATGAGCAGTTCTTC; CDR3: CASSTTTPSSGVYSYNEQFF
size: few; D: .; V: TRBV20-1; J: TRBJ1-6; DNA: TGCAGTGCTTCCCGTCGTAGGGCATTTGCCTATAATTCACCCCTCCACTTT; CDR3: CSASRRRAFAYNSPLHF
size: many; D: .; V: TRBV7-2; J: TRBJ2-1; DNA: TGTGCCAGCAGCTTAGCCGGCAGGGGTCGGCATAATGAGCAGTTCTTC; CDR3: CASSLAGRGRHNEQFF
size: few; D: TRBD1; V: TRBV5-6; J: TRBJ1-1; DNA: TGTGCCAGCAGCCTACTCCCCCGGCAGGGGGCAAGGACTGAAGCTTTCTTT; CDR3: CASSLLPRQGARTEAFF
size: .; D: .; V: TRBV11-2; J: TRBJ1-1; DNA: TGTGCCAGCAGCTTATCCCAGGGTGAAGCTTTCTTT; CDR3: CASSLSQGEAFF
size: few; D: .; V: TRBV6-6; J: TRBJ2-3; DNA: TGTGCCAGCGAGGGCTCAAGCACAGATACGCAGTATTTT; CDR3: CASEGSSTDTQYF
size: few; D: .; V: TRBV4-3; J: TRBJ1-4; DNA: TGCGCCAGCAGCCAAGATGGTGCTAATGAAAAACTGTTTTTT; CDR3: CASSQDGANEKLFF
size: few; D: TRBD2; V: TRBV29-1; J: TRBJ2-1; DNA: TGCAGCGTTAGGGTAGCGGGGACCTACAATGAGCAGTTCTTC; CDR3: CSVRVAGTYNEQFF
size: many; D: TRBD1; V: TRBV6-5; J: TRBJ1-1; DNA: TGTGCCAGCAGTTCCACCCCGGCGCAGGGGGCCACTGAAGCTTTCTTT; CDR3: CASSSTPAQGATEAFF
size: many; D: .; V: TRBV5-6; J: TRBJ2-7; DNA: TGTGCCAGCAGCTTGGTCGGGCGCGAGCAGTACTTC; CDR3: CASSLVGREQYF